This T cell receptor (beta chain) was sequenced in a study of cytomegalovirus exposure and HLA in healthy donors. The study, taken as a whole, reports: Several of the most significant clusters appeared, in a later analysis, to be linked to common viral pathogens. Association of a missense DCLRE1C variant with TCR beta V- and J-gene trimming was reported in a later analysis.

Germline V lookup: CDR1 MDHEN, CDR2 SYDVKM. The V end was cut by 3 bases, the J end by 3 bases, with 18 bases between. The CDR3 runs 16 residues. Use of 60 Vbeta and 13 Jbeta primers characterized the PCR. Produced via immunoSEQ multiplex PCR; TCRdb's table is partial and in-frame only. Of 120,000 or so clones in the sample, roughly 80% were seen once. About this clone itself: No antigen is known for it.

The sample consisted of PBMCs. The V call is TRBV28, the J call TRBJ2-7; D may be TRBD1 (6 bases). The clonotype originates from a woman aged 40 to 55 in good health and CMV-seropositive. CDR3 DNA: TGTGCCAGCAGTTTTGGGGCTTTGGGGGCCCACTACGAGCAGTACTTC. Its protein is CASSFGALGAHYEQYF.